This TCR beta chain comes out of a study of human T cells and chemical hapten exposure. Whole-study context: It was small differences in pooled library volume that mainly caused per-sample TCR yields to vary.

The germline gives CDR1 DFQATT, CDR2 SNEGSKA (reference sequence). The CDR3 runs to 13 residues. The germline V and J ends were trimmed by 3 bases and 0 bases, with 8 bases remaining between them. This clonotype was counted ten times or more. Time point meaning: patch test 1, 2 weeks after DPC sensitization. Treatment of the sample: therapeutic diphenylcyclopropenone sensitization with weekly scalp DPC. Extraction of total RNA was performed on unfractionated whole blood. Ahead of each patch test application, blood was drawn. Those who donated were patients with alopecia, 18 to 70 years of age, and suitable for DPC. TCRdb recomputed calls from the RACE reads with MiXCR, one row per CDR3 protein. This table holds 40,000 to 50,000 distinct CDR3 sequences, around 3.8% found once.

The material sequenced was whole blood, taken in connection with sensitization to the hapten diphenylcyclopropenone (DPC). This TCR was recovered from a man aged 45-60 years with alopecia areata. Some clones in this sample may be carry-over from other donors' samples. The rearrangement uses TRBV20-1 and TRBJ1-2; a weak D match, TRBD1 (6 bases). Here the CDR3 reads CSASTGTNYGYTF. The CDR3 DNA reads TGCAGTGCTAGTACAGGGACTAACTATGGCTACACCTTC.